The clone carrying this T cell receptor (beta chain) was seen once. In the source study's methods: Reference gene primer amplification gave nucleated cell count estimates. Assay: immunoSEQ multiplex PCR; the TCRdb copy retains only in-frame clones and omits some. That table gives V, J and clone size, and the DNA gave D and trimming. In the table there are about 110,000 clones, more than 75% of which are singletons. The data were taken from a study of blood T cell repertoires in COVID-19. Turning to the study itself: Sites across the United States, Italy and Spain contributed samples from acute and convalescent COVID-19. Nucleic acid was either cDNA or gDNA, and it came from T cells, B-cell-depleted T cells, or PBMCs.

The receptor was isolated from a man aged 35 to 55 with acute or convalescent COVID-19. Material for sequencing was peripheral blood.

The CDR3 sequence: CAWDSGMNYGYTF. CDR3 nucleotides: TGTGCCTGGGACTCCGGGATGAACTATGGCTACACCTTC. The chain combines TRBV30 with TRBJ1-2; D is uncertain. V lost 5 bases and J 2 bases, leaving 12 bases between the germline ends. The CDR3 spans 13 residues. Germline assignment: CDR1 GTSNPN and CDR2 SVGIG (reference sequence).